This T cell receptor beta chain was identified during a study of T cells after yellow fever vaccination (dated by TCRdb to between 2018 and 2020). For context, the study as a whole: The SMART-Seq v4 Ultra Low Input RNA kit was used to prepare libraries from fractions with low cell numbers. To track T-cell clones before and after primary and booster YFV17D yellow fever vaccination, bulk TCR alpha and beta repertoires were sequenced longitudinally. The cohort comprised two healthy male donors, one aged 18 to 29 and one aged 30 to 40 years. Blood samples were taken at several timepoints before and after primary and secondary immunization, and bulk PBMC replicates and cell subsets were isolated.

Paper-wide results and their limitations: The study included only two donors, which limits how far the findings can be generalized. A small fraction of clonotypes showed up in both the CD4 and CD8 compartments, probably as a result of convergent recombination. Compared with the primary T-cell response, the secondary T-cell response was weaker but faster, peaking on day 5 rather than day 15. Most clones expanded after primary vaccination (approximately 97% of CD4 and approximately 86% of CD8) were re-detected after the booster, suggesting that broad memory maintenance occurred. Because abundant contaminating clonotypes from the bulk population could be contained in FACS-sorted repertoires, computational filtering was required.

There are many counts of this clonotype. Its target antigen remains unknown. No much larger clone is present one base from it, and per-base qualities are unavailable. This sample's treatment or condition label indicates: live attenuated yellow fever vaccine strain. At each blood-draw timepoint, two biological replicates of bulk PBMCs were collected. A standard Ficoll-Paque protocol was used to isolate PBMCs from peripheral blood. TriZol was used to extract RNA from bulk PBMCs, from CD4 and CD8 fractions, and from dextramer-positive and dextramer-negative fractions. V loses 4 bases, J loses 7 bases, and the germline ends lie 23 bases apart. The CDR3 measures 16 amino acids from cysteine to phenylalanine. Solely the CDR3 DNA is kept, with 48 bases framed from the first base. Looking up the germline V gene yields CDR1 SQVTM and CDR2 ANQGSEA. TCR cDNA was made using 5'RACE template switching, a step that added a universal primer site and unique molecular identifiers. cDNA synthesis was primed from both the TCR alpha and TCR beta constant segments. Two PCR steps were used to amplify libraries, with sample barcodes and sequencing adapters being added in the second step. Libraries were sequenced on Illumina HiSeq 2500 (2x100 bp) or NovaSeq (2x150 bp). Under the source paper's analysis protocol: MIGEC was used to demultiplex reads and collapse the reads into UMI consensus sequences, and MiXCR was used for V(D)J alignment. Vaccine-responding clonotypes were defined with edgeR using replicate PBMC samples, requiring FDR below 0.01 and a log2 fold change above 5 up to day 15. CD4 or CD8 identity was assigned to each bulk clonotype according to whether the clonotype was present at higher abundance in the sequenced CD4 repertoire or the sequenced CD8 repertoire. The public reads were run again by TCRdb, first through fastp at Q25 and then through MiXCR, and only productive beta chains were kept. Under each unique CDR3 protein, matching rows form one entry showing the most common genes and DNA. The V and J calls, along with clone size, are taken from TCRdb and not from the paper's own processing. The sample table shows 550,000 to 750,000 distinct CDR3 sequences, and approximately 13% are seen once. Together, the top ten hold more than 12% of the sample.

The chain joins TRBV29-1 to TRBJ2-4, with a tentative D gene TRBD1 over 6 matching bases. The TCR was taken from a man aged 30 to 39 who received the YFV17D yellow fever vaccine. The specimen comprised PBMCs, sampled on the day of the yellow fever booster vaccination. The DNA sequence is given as TGCAGCGTTGTGATTGGGCTAACCGGGACAATGAACATTCAGTACTTC. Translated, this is CSVVIGLTGTMNIQYF.